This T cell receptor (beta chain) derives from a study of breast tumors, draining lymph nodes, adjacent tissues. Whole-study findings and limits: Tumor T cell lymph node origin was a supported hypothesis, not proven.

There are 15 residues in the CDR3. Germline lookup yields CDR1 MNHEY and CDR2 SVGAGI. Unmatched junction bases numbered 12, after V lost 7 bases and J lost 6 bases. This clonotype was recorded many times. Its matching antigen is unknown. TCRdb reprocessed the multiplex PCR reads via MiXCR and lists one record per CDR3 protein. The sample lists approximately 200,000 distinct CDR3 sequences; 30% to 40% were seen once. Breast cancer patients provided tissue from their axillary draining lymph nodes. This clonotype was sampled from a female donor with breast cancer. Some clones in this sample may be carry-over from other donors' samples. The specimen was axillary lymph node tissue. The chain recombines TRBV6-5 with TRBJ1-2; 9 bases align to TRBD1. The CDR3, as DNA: TGTGCCAGCAATACGGCGAAAGGGACAGGGCATGGCTACACCTTC. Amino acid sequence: CASNTAKGTGHGYTF.